Each of the 23 T cell receptor beta chains below was sequenced from the same sample in a study of OX40 agonist ivuxolimab in advanced cancers. Library preparation used the immunoSEQ multiplex PCR assay. In its TCRdb copy, this immuneACCESS table keeps in-frame sequences only and misses some clones. Where compared with another copy, unresolved V genes explain less than half of these, and the others have no known cause. Recorded for this sample are 60,000 or so clones; roughly 90% of them occurred a single time. The ten biggest clones cover 16% of the sample. Sequenced here: CD4+ or CD8+ T cells sorted from blood, sampled in a trial of the OX40 agonist ivuxolimab. These receptors were obtained from an adult with an advanced solid tumor such as melanoma, head and neck, liver or kidney cancer.

This clone was detected only once. This chain connects TRBV28 to TRBJ1-6; a weak D match, TRBD1 (5 bases). Per the germline V gene, CDR1 is MDHEN and CDR2 is SYDVKM. The CDR3 has 17 residues. V dropped 3 bases and J dropped 5 bases, with 17 bases sitting between them. CDR3 DNA sequence: TGTGCCAGCAGTTTCGGTGGGGCGCCTGGGGATAATTCACCCCTCCACTTT. This codes for CASSFGGAPGDNSPLHF.

The V call is TRBV29-1, the J call TRBJ2-7; 8 bases agree with TRBD1. The CDR3 has 12 amino acids. V lost 4 bases, J lost 6 bases, and 5 bases stayed unmatched. CDR1 and CDR2 from the germline V gene are SQVTM and ANQGSEA. The CDR3 region is CSVGTGYSEQYF. In nucleotides, the CDR3 is TGCAGCGTTGGGACAGGGTACTCCGAGCAGTACTTC.

The chain joins TRBV18 to TRBJ1-3; no firm D call. Germline-derived CDR1 and CDR2 are KGHSH and LQKENI. V dropped 2 bases and J dropped 0 bases, with 8 bases sitting between them. The CDR3 extends over 15 amino acids. The CDR3 reads CASSPARASGNTIYF. The CDR3, as DNA: TGTGCCAGCTCACCAGCACGGGCCTCTGGAAACACCATATATTTT.

The chain is built from TRBV27 and TRBJ2-5; D is possibly TRBD1 (6 bases). This CDR3 comprises 14 residues. Deletions cut 6 bases from V and 2 bases from J, with 13 bases between. Germline assignment: CDR1 MNHEY and CDR2 SMNVEV (reference sequence). CDR3 DNA sequence: TGTGCCAGCAGCAACAAAGGGGGTCAAGAGACCCAGTACTTC. Amino acid sequence: CASSNKGGQETQYF.

This chain connects TRBV6-5 to TRBJ2-5; D not certain. Germline V gene data show CDR1 as MNHEY and CDR2 as SVGAGI. V shed 6 bases and J shed 4 bases, with 12 bases lying between them. The CDR3 has 13 residues. CDR3 nucleotides: TGTGCCAGCAGCCGGGCCTTCCGAGAGACCCAGTACTTC. This encodes CASSRAFRETQYF.

About this clone itself: An end of the junction does not agree with germline; a read error may underlie this. J is TRBJ2-3 and V is TRBV6-4; 9 nucleotides agree with TRBD2. This CDR3 is built from 15 residues. Looked up from germline, CDR1 is MRHNA and CDR2 is SNTAGT. CDR3 DNA: TGTGCCAGCAGTGAGGCGGGAGGGGACACAGGTACGCAGTATTTT. It specifies CASSEAGGDTGTQYF.

The chain links TRBV19 to TRBJ2-7; D perhaps matches TRBD1 (6 bases). Per the germline V gene, CDR1 is LNHDA and CDR2 is SQIVND (reference sequence). This CDR3 is built from 14 residues. Trimming shortened V by 4 bases and J by 6 bases, and 16 bases separated the two germline ends. CDR3 DNA sequence: TGTGCCAGTAGTACCCGGGACACGGGTAGCGAGCAGTACTTC. It yields the protein CASSTRDTGSEQYF. The variable domain in full, with the rest retrieved from reference TRBV19 and TRBJ2-7, is DGGITQSPKYLFRKEGQNVTLSCEQNLNHDAMYWYRQDPGQGLRLIYYSQIVNDFQKGDIAEGYSVSREKKESFPLTVTSAQKNPTAFYLCASSTRDTGSEQYFGPGTRLTVT.

This sequence joins TRBV29-1 and TRBJ2-7; 9 bases match TRBD1. The CDR3 consists of 13 residues. The V gene's germline CDR1 is SQVTM and CDR2 ANQGSEA. V lost 7 bases, J lost 6 bases, and 10 bases stayed unmatched. The CDR3 is CSATGTGLGEQYF. Here the CDR3 DNA reads TGCAGCGCGACCGGGACAGGGTTAGGCGAGCAGTACTTC.

J is TRBJ2-7 and V is TRBV12-5; 12 nucleotides line up with TRBD1. Germline loops: CDR1 LGHNT, CDR2 FRNRAP. The CDR3 consists of 13 residues. The trim removed 6 bases at V and 7 bases at J, leaving 4 bases unmatched. Written as DNA, the CDR3 is TGTGCTAGTGGCCGGGACAGGGGGCTGGAGCAGTACTTC. The encoded protein is CASGRDRGLEQYF.

The CDR3 bases are TGTGCCAGCAGCCTTCTCGGATGGGTGGCTGGGGCCAACGTCCTGACTTTC. Translating gives CASSLLGWVAGANVLTF. The chain couples TRBV14 to TRBJ2-6; D is unresolved. Per germline, CDR1 SGHDN and CDR2 FVKESK. CDR3 length: 17 residues. The ends were cut back, 4 bases at V and 2 bases at J, with 15 bases in the middle.

This chain links TRBV10-3 with TRBJ2-5; 7 positions match TRBD1. Germline V CDR1 and CDR2: ENHRY, SYGVKD. The V segment lost 4 bases and the J segment 4 bases; nucleotides outside the gene matches: 6. The CDR3 runs to 14 residues. The CDR3 bases are TGTGCCATCAGTGGAAGACAGGGCAGAGAGACCCAGTACTTC. It translates to CAISGRQGRETQYF.

The V call is TRBV27, the J call TRBJ2-7; D is unclear. The CDR3 covers 13 residues. Germline V lookup: CDR1 MNHEY, CDR2 SMNVEV (reference sequence). The V end was cut by 2 bases, the J end by 0 bases, with 5 bases between. The CDR3 sequence: CASSLPGSYEQYF. CDR3 coding DNA: TGTGCCAGCAGTTTACCCGGCTCCTACGAGCAGTACTTC.

The CDR3 DNA reads as TGTGCCAGTAGTATAGTATTAATCGGGACAGGGAATGCACAGCCCCAGCATTTT. Translation: CASSIVLIGTGNAQPQHF. The gene calls are TRBV19 and TRBJ1-5, with 9 bases fitting TRBD1. Per the germline V gene, CDR1 is LNHDA and CDR2 is SQIVND (reference sequence). V lost 1 base, J lost 7 bases, and 14 bases stayed unmatched. The CDR3 contains 18 residues.

The chain has TRBV29-1 and TRBJ2-7; TRBD2 agrees at 11 bases. CDR3 length: 15 residues. Trimming took 4 bases from V and 0 from J; bases not matched to a gene: 5. Germline CDR1 SQVTM, CDR2 ANQGSEA. CDR3 protein: CSVVGLAGTSYEQYF. The CDR3 nucleotides are TGCAGCGTTGTAGGACTAGCGGGTACCTCCTACGAGCAGTACTTC.

The chain employs TRBV14 and TRBJ2-3; the D is unclear. V was shortened by 1 base and J by 10 bases, with 15 bases between the two germline ends. The germline CDR1 and CDR2 sequences are SGHDN and FVKESK. This CDR3 is built from 14 residues. The CDR3 protein is CASSQAGGADAQYF. The DNA of the CDR3 is TGTGCCAGCAGCCAAGCCGGTGGAGCTGATGCGCAGTATTTT.

The V call is TRBV6-5, the J call TRBJ2-2; no reliable D call. Germline V gives CDR1 MNHEY, CDR2 SVGAGI. This CDR3 comprises 14 residues. V lost 6 bases, J lost 3 bases, and 11 bases lay in between. CDR3 in DNA: TGTGCCAGCAGAAAAACAGCTTACACCGGGGAGCTGTTTTTT. It specifies CASRKTAYTGELFF.

This clone is judged medium-sized. The chain combines TRBV7-8 with TRBJ2-7, with D possibly being TRBD1 or TRBD2 (6 bases each). The V end was cut by 6 bases, the J end by 7 bases, with 25 bases between. Germline V gives CDR1 SGHVS, CDR2 FQNEAQ. CDR3 length equals 16 residues. For the CDR3, the DNA is TGTGCCAGCAGTTACCCTCAACAAAGGGGGGTTAGAGAGCAGTACTTC. Translating it yields CASSYPQQRGVREQYF.

The chain recombines TRBV5-5 with TRBJ2-7, with D unresolved. This CDR3 has 13 amino acids. Trimming cost V 0 bases and J 3 bases, with 7 bases left between them. The germline gives CDR1 SGHKS, CDR2 YYEKEE (reference sequence). The CDR3 sequence is CASSLGLNYEQYF. The CDR3 DNA sequence: TGTGCCAGCAGCTTGGGACTCAACTACGAGCAGTACTTC.

The chain uses TRBV13 and TRBJ1-1; tentatively, D is TRBD1 (6 bases). CDR1 is PRHDT and CDR2 is FYEKMQ in the germline V gene (reference sequence). The CDR3 has 15 residues. The V end was cut by 0 bases, the J end by 3 bases, with 11 bases between. The CDR3 here is CASSLGQGWDTEAFF. CDR3 sequence (DNA): TGTGCCAGCAGCTTAGGCCAGGGGTGGGACACTGAAGCTTTCTTT.

V and J are TRBV27 and TRBJ2-1, with D perhaps assigned TRBD1 or TRBD2 (6 bases each). Germline CDR1 and CDR2: MNHEY and SMNVEV (reference sequence). Between the trimmed V and J ends, which lost 5 bases and 8 bases, there was a span of 16 bases. This CDR3 comprises 14 residues. CDR3 DNA: TGTGCCAGCAGTCCACGGGGGCTAGCCTATGAGCAGTTCTTC. Its translation: CASSPRGLAYEQFF.

The chain employs TRBV6-4 and TRBJ2-7, with 9 bases lining up with TRBD2. The CDR3 is 17 residues long. V gave up 6 bases and J gave up 2 bases; unmatched junction bases: 14. Germline V lookup: CDR1 MRHNA, CDR2 SNTAGT. The CDR3 DNA reads TGTGCCAGCAGACTTGCGGCGGGGGGGGGCGGCCCCTACGAGCAGTACTTC. Amino acid sequence: CASRLAAGGGGPYEQYF.

This chain joins TRBV29-1 and TRBJ1-1; D is unresolved. CDR3 size: 15 residues. In germline, CDR1 is SQVTM, CDR2 ANQGSEA. Between the trimmed V and J ends, which lost 0 bases and 1 base, there was a span of 12 bases. The CDR3 spells CSVEDSWQRNTEAFF. CDR3 nucleotides: TGCAGCGTTGAAGATTCGTGGCAGAGGAACACTGAAGCTTTCTTT.

The V call is TRBV6-1, the J call TRBJ2-1; 7 bases are a match to TRBD2. The length of the CDR3 is 13 residues. Unmatched junction bases numbered 4, after V lost 6 bases and J lost 5 bases. Per germline, CDR1 MNHNS and CDR2 SASEGT. The CDR3 region is CASSRDYDNEQFF. CDR3 sequence (DNA): TGTGCCAGCAGCCGGGACTACGACAATGAGCAGTTCTTC.